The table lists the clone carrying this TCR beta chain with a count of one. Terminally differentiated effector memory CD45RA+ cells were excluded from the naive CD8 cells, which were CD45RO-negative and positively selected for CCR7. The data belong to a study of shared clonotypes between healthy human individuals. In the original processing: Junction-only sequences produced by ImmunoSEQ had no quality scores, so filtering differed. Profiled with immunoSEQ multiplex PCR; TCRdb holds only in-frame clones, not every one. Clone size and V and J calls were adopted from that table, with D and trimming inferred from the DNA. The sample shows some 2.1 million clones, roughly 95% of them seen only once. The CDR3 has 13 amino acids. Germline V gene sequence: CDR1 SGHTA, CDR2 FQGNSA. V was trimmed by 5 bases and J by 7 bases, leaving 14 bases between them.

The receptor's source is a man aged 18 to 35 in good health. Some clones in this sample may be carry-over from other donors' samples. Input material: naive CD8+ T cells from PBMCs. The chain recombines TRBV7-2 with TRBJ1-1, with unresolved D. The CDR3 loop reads CASSQVQVGEAFF. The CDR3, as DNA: TGTGCCAGCAGCCAGGTCCAGGTTGGTGAAGCTTTCTTT.